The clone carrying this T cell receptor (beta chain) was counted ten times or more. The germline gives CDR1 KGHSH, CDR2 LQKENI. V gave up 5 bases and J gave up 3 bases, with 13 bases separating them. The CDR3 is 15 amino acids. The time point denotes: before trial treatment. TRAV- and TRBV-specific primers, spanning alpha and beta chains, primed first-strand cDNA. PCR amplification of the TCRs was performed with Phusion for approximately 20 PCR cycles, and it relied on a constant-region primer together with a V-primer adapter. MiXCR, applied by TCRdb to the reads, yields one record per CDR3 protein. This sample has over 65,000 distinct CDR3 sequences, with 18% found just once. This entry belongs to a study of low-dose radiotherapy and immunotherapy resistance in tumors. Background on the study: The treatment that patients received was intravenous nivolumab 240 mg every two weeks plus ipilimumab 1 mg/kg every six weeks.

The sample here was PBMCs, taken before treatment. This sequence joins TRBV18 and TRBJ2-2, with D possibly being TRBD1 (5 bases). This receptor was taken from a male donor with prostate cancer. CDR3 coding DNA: TGTGCCAGCTCATCAGACAGAGGCCACACCGGGGAGCTGTTTTTT. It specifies CASSSDRGHTGELFF. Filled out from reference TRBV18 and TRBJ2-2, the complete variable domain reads NAGVMQNPRHLVRRRGQEARLRCSPMKGHSHVYWYRQLPEEGLKFMVYLQKENIIDESGMPKERFSAEFPKEGPSILRIQQVVRGDSAAYFCASSSDRGHTGELFFGEGSRLTVL.